Presented here are 28 T cell receptor beta chains from one specimen sequenced in a study of T-cell memory formation after mild COVID-19. TCRdb itself ran the 5' RACE reads through MiXCR, one entry per CDR3 protein. This sample has thousands of distinct CDR3 sequences, with about 15% found just once. The specimen sequenced was PBMCs or a T cell subset sorted from them (not recorded which). These receptors were taken from an adult who had mild COVID-19 (a few samples of this study predate the infection). Cell type and time point are not known.

By proportion, this clonotype is medium-sized. The rearrangement uses TRBV15 and TRBJ2-1; the match to TRBD1 covers 8 bases. CDR1 and CDR2 from the germline V gene are LNHNV and YYDKDF (reference sequence). Trimming at V came to 3 bases and at J to 7 bases, leaving 8 bases not matched to a gene. The CDR3 sequence is 15 residues long. This CDR3 reads CATSSSGGLWNEQFF. For the CDR3, the DNA is TGTGCCACCAGCAGTTCAGGGGGCCTTTGGAATGAGCAGTTCTTC.

This clonotype was picked up many times. The gene calls are TRBV10-2 and TRBJ2-4; no definite D call. Per the germline V gene, CDR1 is WSHSY and CDR2 is SAAADI. The CDR3 is 16 amino acids. The V end lost 0 bases, the J end lost 0 bases, and 9 bases lay between the germline ends. The CDR3 spells CASSESLFLAKNIQYF. CDR3 coding DNA: TGCGCCAGCAGTGAGTCCCTATTTCTAGCCAAAAACATTCAGTACTTC.

This clonotype is labeled medium-sized. CDR3: CASSLGTHEQYF. The CDR3 nucleotides are TGTGCCAGCAGCTTAGGGACTCACGAGCAGTACTTC. The chain employs TRBV7-2 and TRBJ2-7; D may be TRBD2 (5 bases). The germline V and J ends were trimmed by 1 base and 5 bases, with 6 bases remaining between them. Per the germline V gene, CDR1 is SGHTA and CDR2 is FQGNSA. The CDR3 covers 12 residues.

In this sample, this clonotype is medium-sized (0.01 to 0.1%). The CDR3 reads CASSTPRQGNTDTQYF. The CDR3, as DNA: TGTGCCAGTAGTACTCCGCGACAGGGGAATACGGATACGCAGTATTTT. The chain joins TRBV19 to TRBJ2-3; 8 nucleotides agree with TRBD1. V shed 4 bases, J shed 6 bases, and the junction held 12 bases outside the gene matches. The length of the CDR3 is 16 residues. Germline lookup yields CDR1 LNHDA and CDR2 SQIVND (reference sequence).

This clonotype is termed medium-sized. The chain uses TRBV19 and TRBJ2-3; D is perhaps TRBD1 (6 bases). Deletions cut 4 bases from V and 1 base from J, with 9 bases between. The CDR3 spans 14 residues. CDR1 LNHDA and CDR2 SQIVND come from the germline V gene (reference sequence). The CDR3 loop reads CASSTRQGTDTQYF. The CDR3 DNA follows: TGTGCCAGTAGTACCCGACAGGGCACAGATACGCAGTATTTT.

By its share, this clonotype is medium-sized. The chain has TRBV12-3 or TRBV12-4 and TRBJ2-3, with 7 bases identical to TRBD1. After removal of 6 bases from V and 10 bases from J, the junction contained 4 bases not matched to a gene. This CDR3 comprises 11 residues. CDR3 in amino acids: CASRQGVAQYF. The CDR3 DNA follows: TGTGCCAGCAGGCAGGGGGTCGCGCAGTATTTT.

This clonotype is judged medium-sized. This rearrangement joins TRBV12-2 to TRBJ2-2. TRBV12-2 is tagged as a pseudogene. CDR3 length: 13 amino acids. Here the CDR3 DNA reads TGTGCAAGTCGCTTAAGGTTCGGCGGGGAGCTGTTTTTT. This encodes CASRLRFGGELFF.

J is TRBJ1-3 and V is TRBV12-3 or TRBV12-4; D is uncertain. V was clipped by 5 bases and J by 2 bases, with 10 bases between them. The CDR3 length is 14 residues. CDR3: CASSMGGTGNTIYF. CDR3 DNA sequence: TGTGCCAGCAGTATGGGAGGGACTGGAAACACCATATATTTT.

This clonotype is medium-sized (0.01 to 0.1%) within its sample. A read error may account for a junction end that differs from germline. The V gene is TRBV5-4, the J gene TRBJ2-3; no reliable D call. The CDR3 totals 14 residues. Germline loops: CDR1 SGHNT, CDR2 YYREEE (reference sequence). Here the CDR3 reads CASNLGLDTDTQYF. The CDR3 DNA reads TGTGCCAGCAACTTGGGTTTAGACACAGATACGCAGTATTTT.

In its sample, this clonotype is medium-sized. The gene calls are TRBV7-2 and TRBJ1-2, with TRBD1 matching 8 bases. J lost 8 bases, V lost 5 bases, and 10 bases had no gene match. The CDR3 loop spans 14 amino acids. Germline values: CDR1 SGHTA, CDR2 FQGNSA. CDR3 in DNA: TGTGCCAGCAGCCCTTCGGACAGGGCTTACGGCTACACCTTC. It encodes CASSPSDRAYGYTF.

This clonotype counts as medium-sized. The rearrangement uses TRBV10-2 and TRBJ2-2; 8 nucleotides agree with TRBD2. Germline-derived CDR1 and CDR2 are WSHSY and SAAADI. The CDR3 totals 14 residues. Trimming cost V 4 bases and J 6 bases; bases outside gene matches: 4. CDR3 in DNA: TGCGCCAGCAGTGTATCGGGGGGGGCCGGGGAGCTGTTTTTT. This encodes CASSVSGGAGELFF.

In this sample, this clonotype turned up many times. The chain employs TRBV14 and TRBJ1-1, with 7 nucleotides matching TRBD1. CDR1 is SGHDN and CDR2 is FVKESK in the germline V gene. V lost 4 bases, J lost 4 bases, and 9 bases stayed unmatched. The CDR3 is 15 residues long. This CDR3 reads CASSRSMTGSTEAFF. The CDR3 DNA is TGTGCCAGCAGCCGAAGCATGACAGGGTCCACTGAAGCTTTCTTT.

By its share, this clonotype is medium-sized. The genes are TRBV3-1 and TRBJ1-2; TRBD1 might be the D (5 bases). This CDR3 has 15 residues. CDR1 and CDR2 from the germline V gene are LGHDT and YNNKEL (reference sequence). V was pared by 1 base and J by 3 bases, with 12 bases between. CDR3 in DNA: TGTGCCAGCAGCCAAGGCCGACAGAGATACTATGGCTACACCTTC. It codes for CASSQGRQRYYGYTF.

Written as DNA, the CDR3 is TGTGCCAGCAGTCGCTGGATAGGGGGACGTGGCGGCCAGCCCCAGCATTTT. It is translated as CASSRWIGGRGGQPQHF. The chain couples TRBV27 to TRBJ1-5; D perhaps matches TRBD1 (6 bases). The CDR3 is made up of 17 amino acids. Trimming took 5 bases from V and 7 from J, leaving 24 bases between them. Germline V gives CDR1 MNHEY, CDR2 SMNVEV (reference sequence).

This clonotype is medium-sized (0.01 to 0.1%) within its sample. V and J are TRBV4-2 and TRBJ1-2; tentative D call: TRBD1 (5 bases). The CDR3 has 14 amino acids. Looked up from germline, CDR1 is LGHNA and CDR2 is YNFKEQ. The ends were cut back, 4 bases at V and 0 bases at J, with 9 bases in the middle. The CDR3 protein is CASSPGRTNYGYTF. In DNA form, the CDR3 reads TGTGCCAGCAGCCCGGGACGGACTAACTATGGCTACACCTTC.

In this sample, this clonotype is medium-sized. The CDR3 loop reads CASSPLGTSGGLYNEQFF. The CDR3 region has the DNA TGTGCCAGCAGTCCACTTGGGACTAGCGGGGGTCTGTACAATGAGCAGTTCTTC. The V and J genes are TRBV27 and TRBJ2-1; 14 bases line up with TRBD2. CDR1 and CDR2 (germline): MNHEY, SMNVEV (reference sequence). This CDR3 is 18 amino acids long. The J segment lost 4 bases and the V segment lost 5 bases, leaving 10 bases of the junction unmatched.

By share, this clonotype counts as medium-sized. This sequence joins TRBV7-6 and TRBJ1-1; a possible D gene is TRBD1 (5 bases). Germline loops: CDR1 SGHVS, CDR2 FNYEAQ. The length of the CDR3 is 14 residues. Trimming cost V 1 base and J 0 bases, with 6 bases left between them. The CDR3 sequence: CASSLGQMNTEAFF. The CDR3 DNA is TGTGCCAGCAGCTTAGGACAGATGAACACTGAAGCTTTCTTT.

In this sample, this clonotype is medium-sized. V and J are TRBV11-2 and TRBJ1-3; D uncertain. Germline V gives CDR1 SGHAT, CDR2 FQNNGV. Trimming pared 3 bases from V and 0 bases from J, leaving 15 bases between. There are 17 residues in the CDR3. For the CDR3, the DNA is TGTGCCAGCAGCTTCACCTTCGGCCCCTTCTCTGGAAACACCATATATTTT. Protein sequence: CASSFTFGPFSGNTIYF.

The rearrangement joins TRBV10-3 to TRBJ2-3, with 12 nucleotides matching TRBD2. Germline CDR1 and CDR2: ENHRY and SYGVKD. This CDR3 spans 16 amino acids. Unmatched junction bases numbered 7, after V lost 5 bases and J lost 4 bases. This CDR3 reads CAISRTSGDFSDTQYF. The CDR3 DNA reads TGTGCCATCAGTCGGACTAGCGGGGATTTTTCAGATACGCAGTATTTT.

This clonotype qualifies as medium-sized (0.01 to 0.1%). The J gene is TRBJ2-1, the V gene TRBV29-1; weak D call: TRBD2 (6 bases). V was trimmed by 1 base and J by 2 bases, leaving 18 bases between them. Germline CDR1 reads SQVTM; CDR2 reads ANQGSEA. This CDR3 region has 17 residues. The CDR3 DNA reads TGCAGCGTTGAAGGGACCGACAGAGGGGAGGCCTACAATGAGCAGTTCTTC. Translation: CSVEGTDRGEAYNEQFF.

This clonotype is labeled as medium-sized. The chain combines TRBV6-1 with TRBJ2-5, with 7 bases fitting TRBD2. The CDR3 loop spans 11 amino acids. In germline, CDR1 is MNHNS, CDR2 SASEGT. J was trimmed by 5 bases and V by 8 bases; bases with no gene match: 2. The CDR3, as DNA: TGTGCCAGCCGGCGGGGGGAGACCCAGTACTTC. It yields the protein CASRRGETQYF.

This clonotype is labeled as medium-sized. The chain has TRBV4-1 and TRBJ2-7; possibly TRBD1 for D (6 bases). The CDR3 is 14 amino acids. The germline V and J ends were trimmed by 2 bases and 2 bases, with 10 bases remaining between them. Germline CDR1 MGHRA, CDR2 YSYEKL. CDR3 sequence reads: CASSQTDRAYEQYF. In DNA form, the CDR3 reads TGCGCCAGCAGCCAAACGGACAGAGCCTACGAGCAGTACTTC.

By share, this clonotype counts as medium-sized. V usage is TRBV6-1 and J usage is TRBJ2-1; TRBD1 is a possible D gene (6 bases). Trimming shortened V by 7 bases and J by 7 bases, and 14 bases separated the two germline ends. The V gene's germline CDR1 is MNHNS and CDR2 SASEGT. The CDR3 contains 13 residues. This CDR3 reads CASISGARNEQFF. CDR3 in DNA: TGTGCCAGCATTTCAGGGGCGCGTAATGAGCAGTTCTTC.

By sample share, this clonotype is medium-sized (0.01 to 0.1%). The gene calls are TRBV5-1 and TRBJ2-3; tentative D call: TRBD1 (6 bases). CDR1 is SGHRS, CDR2 YFSETQ, per germline. V was clipped by 2 bases and J by 9 bases, with 16 bases between them. The CDR3 totals 14 residues. Written as DNA, the CDR3 is TGCGCCAGCAGCTTCACGGGACACCCTTTCACGCAGTATTTT. This gives the protein CASSFTGHPFTQYF.

Sample share makes this clonotype medium-sized. V and J are TRBV7-9 and TRBJ1-6; 8 bases fit TRBD1. The germline V gene has CDR1 SEHNR and CDR2 FQNEAQ (reference sequence). V was pared by 4 bases and J by 9 bases, with 8 bases of the junction left unmatched. This CDR3 has 15 residues. The CDR3 nucleotides are TGTGCCAGCAGCTCGGACAGGGAGCTCGGTTCACCCCTCCACTTT. As protein: CASSSDRELGSPLHF.

This clonotype is medium-sized. The rearrangement links TRBV5-1 to TRBJ1-1; D call uncertain. The CDR3 is 13 amino acids. Germline values: CDR1 SGHRS, CDR2 YFSETQ. V was cut by 4 bases and J by 0 bases, with 7 bases left in between. CDR3 in amino acids: CASSPQMNTEAFF. CDR3 nucleotide sequence: TGCGCCAGCAGCCCCCAAATGAACACTGAAGCTTTCTTT.

This clonotype is medium-sized by share. The chain combines TRBV7-6 with TRBJ2-7; no clear D. CDR3 length: 13 residues. Germline-derived CDR1 and CDR2 are SGHVS and FNYEAQ. V lost 1 base, J lost 0 bases, and 4 bases lay in between. CDR3 protein: CASSLGLSYEQYF. DNA for the CDR3: TGTGCCAGCAGCTTAGGTCTCTCCTACGAGCAGTACTTC.

This clonotype ranks as medium-sized (0.01 to 0.1%). The V call is TRBV7-3, the J call TRBJ2-1, with D possibly TRBD2 on 5 matching bases. CDR1 is SGHTA and CDR2 is FQGTGA in the germline V gene. This CDR3 is built from 17 residues. The V end lost 5 bases, the J end lost 2 bases, and 19 bases lay between the germline ends. The CDR3 nucleotides are TGTGCCAGCAGCACTTCGCGACGGGAAACGGCCTACAATGAGCAGTTCTTC. Protein product: CASSTSRRETAYNEQFF. The full variable domain, completed using reference TRBV7-3 and TRBJ2-1, is GAGVSQTPSNKVTEKGKYVELRCDPISGHTALYWYRQSLGQGPEFLIYFQGTGAADDSGLPNDRFFAVRPEGSVSTLKIQRTERGDSAVYLCASSTSRRETAYNEQFFGPGTRLTVL.